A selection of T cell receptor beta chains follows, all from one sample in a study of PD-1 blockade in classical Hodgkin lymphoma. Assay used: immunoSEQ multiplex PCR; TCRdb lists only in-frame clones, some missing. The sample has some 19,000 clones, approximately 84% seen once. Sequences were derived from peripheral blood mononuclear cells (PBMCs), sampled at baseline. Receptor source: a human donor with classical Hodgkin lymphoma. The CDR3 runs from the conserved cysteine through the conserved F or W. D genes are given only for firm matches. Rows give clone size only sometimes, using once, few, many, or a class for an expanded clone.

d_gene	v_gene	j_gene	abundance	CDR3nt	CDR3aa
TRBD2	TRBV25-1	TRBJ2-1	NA	TGTGCCAGCAGTTCTCTGCTAGCGGGGGGGCACGGTGAGCAGTTCTTC	CASSSLLAGGHGEQFF
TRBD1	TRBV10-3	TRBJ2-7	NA	TGTGCCATCAGAAAAGGACAGGGATACGAGCAGTACTTC	CAIRKGQGYEQYF
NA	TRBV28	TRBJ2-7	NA	TGTGCCAGCAGTTTTTGGGTGGACGGATCCTACGAGCAGTACTTC	CASSFWVDGSYEQYF
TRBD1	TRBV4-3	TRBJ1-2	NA	TGCGCCAGCAGCCCCGGACAGGGCCAACGCATCTATGGCTACACCTTC	CASSPGQGQRIYGYTF
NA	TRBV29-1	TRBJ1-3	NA	TGCAGCGTTGTTAGGGACCCTGGAAACACCATATATTTT	CSVVRDPGNTIYF
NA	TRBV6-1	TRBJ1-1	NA	TGTGCCAGCGGGGGGGACCAAGCTTTCTTT	CASGGDQAFF
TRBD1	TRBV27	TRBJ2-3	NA	TGTGCCAGCAGTTTCGCTGGGACAGGGCGCACAGATACGCAGTATTTT	CASSFAGTGRTDTQYF
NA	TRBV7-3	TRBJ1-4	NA	TGTGCCAGCAGCCCACGGGAGTCTGAGGAAAAACTGTTTTTT	CASSPRESEEKLFF
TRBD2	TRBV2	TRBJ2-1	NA	TGTGCCAGGAGCGGGGGGGCGAATGAGCAGTTCTTC	CARSGGANEQFF
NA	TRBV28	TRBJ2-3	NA	TGTGCCAGCAGAGGAGGGGCCATGGGCACAGATACGCAGTATTTT	CASRGGAMGTDTQYF
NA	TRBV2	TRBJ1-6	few	TGTGCCAGCAGGGGCGGACTTTATAATTCACCCCTCCACTTT	CASRGGLYNSPLHF
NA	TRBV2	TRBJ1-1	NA	TGTGCCAGCATTGGGGGTGGCACTGAAGCTTTCTTT	CASIGGGTEAFF
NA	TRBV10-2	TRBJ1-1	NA	TGCGCCAGCAGTGAGTCAGGTAGTCAGTCTTATCGCACTGAAGCTTTCTTT	CASSESGSQSYRTEAFF
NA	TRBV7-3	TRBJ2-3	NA	TGTGCCAGCAGCTTAAGGGCCAAAAGCACAGATACGCAGTATTTT	CASSLRAKSTDTQYF
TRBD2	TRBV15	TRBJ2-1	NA	TGTGCCACCAGCAGCGGGGGGGCCTTGGACTATGAGCAGTTCTTC	CATSSGGALDYEQFF
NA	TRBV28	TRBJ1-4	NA	TGTGCCAGCAGCCACGGGGGGGCGGGTGAAAAACTGTTTTTT	CASSHGGAGEKLFF
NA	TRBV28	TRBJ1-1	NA	TGTGCCAGCAGCCCACTGGGTAACACTGAAGCTTTCTTT	CASSPLGNTEAFF
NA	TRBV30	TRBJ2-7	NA	TGTGCCTGGGCACGGGGCGGGTCCGCCTACGAGCAGTACTTC	CAWARGGSAYEQYF
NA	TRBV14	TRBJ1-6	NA	TGTGCCAGCAGCCCCAATAATTCACCCCTCCACTTT	CASSPNNSPLHF
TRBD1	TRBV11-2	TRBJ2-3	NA	TGTGCCAGCAGCTTGAGACAGGGGTTTGAGGCTGCAGATACGCAGTATTTT	CASSLRQGFEAADTQYF
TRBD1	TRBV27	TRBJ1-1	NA	TGTGCCAGCAGACAGGGGGCAGGCACTGAAGCTTTCTTT	CASRQGAGTEAFF
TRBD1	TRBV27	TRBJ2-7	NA	TGTGCCAGCAGTTTAGGTATGGGACAGACCTACGAGCAGTACTTC	CASSLGMGQTYEQYF
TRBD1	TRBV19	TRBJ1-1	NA	TGTGCCAGTAGGAGGGACAGGGCCACTGAAGCTTTCTTT	CASRRDRATEAFF
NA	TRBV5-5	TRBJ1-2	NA	TGTGCCAGCAGCTGGACGGGACGGACTGAGGATGGCTACACCTTC	CASSWTGRTEDGYTF
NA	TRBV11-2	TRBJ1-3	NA	TGTGCCAGCAGCTCCCGACTAGCTGGAAACACCATATATTTT	CASSSRLAGNTIYF
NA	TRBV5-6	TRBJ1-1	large	TGTGCCAGCAGTTGGGAGGGGAACACTGAAGCTTTCTTT	CASSWEGNTEAFF
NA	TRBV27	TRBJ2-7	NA	TGTGCCAGCAAGACAGGAATTGGCGAGCAGTACTTC	CASKTGIGEQYF
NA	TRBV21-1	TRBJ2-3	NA	TGTGCCAGCAGCTCCCACTATATGAGCACAGATACGCAGTATTTT	CASSSHYMSTDTQYF
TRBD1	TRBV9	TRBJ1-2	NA	TGTGCCAGCAGCCAAAATACAGGGGACGTTAACTATGGCTACACCTTC	CASSQNTGDVNYGYTF
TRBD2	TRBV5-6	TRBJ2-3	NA	TGTGCCAGCACTAGCGGGGGGGCCCTCACAGATACGCAGTATTTT	CASTSGGALTDTQYF
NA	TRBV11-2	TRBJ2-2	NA	TGTGCCAGCACCAAGCTTCTTCCCGGGAACACCGGGGAGCTGTTTTTT	CASTKLLPGNTGELFF
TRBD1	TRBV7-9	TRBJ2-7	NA	TGTGCCAGCAGCTTAGCCTTCGCTCGACAGGGGGACGAGCAGTACTTC	CASSLAFARQGDEQYF
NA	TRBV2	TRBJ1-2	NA	TGTGCCAGCAGTCCAAGCCAGATACTTTATGGCTACACCTTC	CASSPSQILYGYTF